This T cell receptor beta chain was profiled in a study of T-cell reconstitution after alpha-beta-depleted transplantation in children. Findings and caveats of the study: About two months after transplant, alpha-beta T cells reportedly came from several hundred expanded graft clones.

This clonotype was counted many times. As yet, its antigen is unknown. CDR1 is SNHLY, CDR2 FYNNEI, per germline. V was shortened by 3 bases and J by 0 bases, with 9 bases between the two germline ends. The CDR3 loop spans 15 amino acids. TCRbeta library construction was performed incorporating unique molecular identifiers. Each CDR3 protein gets one entry after TCRdb re-called the PCR reads with MiXCR. Of about 200,000 distinct CDR3 sequences listed, roughly 7.1% were seen once; the top ten hold 5.5%. This chain links TRBV2 with TRBJ2-1, with D maybe TRBD2 (6 bases). This sample comprised PBMCs, obtained before TCRalphabeta/CD19-depleted stem cell transplant. The TCR was taken from a boy aged 2 to 10 with acute lymphoblastic leukemia, due to receive a stem cell transplant. CDR3 in amino acids: CASSEGLRSYNEQFF. CDR3 sequence (DNA): TGTGCCAGCAGTGAGGGACTCCGCTCCTACAATGAGCAGTTCTTC.